A selection of T cell receptor beta chains follows, all from one sample in a study of CD8+ T cells in alopecia areata. TCRdb's copy holds only in-frame clones and misses some; the assay was immunoSEQ multiplex PCR. The sample has approximately 120,000 clones; over 60% are singletons. Sequences were derived from CD4+ T cells sorted from blood, sampled at week 4, from a patient treated with tofacitinib. All receptors derive from a human donor with alopecia areata. The CDR3 runs from the conserved cysteine through the conserved F or W. D genes are given only for firm matches. The size of a clone is reported for some rows only, either as once, few or many, or as a class for expanded clones.

TRBJ2-6	NA	few	TRBV27	TGTGCCAGCAGCATCCGGTGGGGAACAGGGACTGGGGCCAACGTCCTGACTTTC	CASSIRWGTGTGANVLTF
TRBJ1-2	TRBD1	NA	TRBV7-9	TGTGCCAGCAGTTCCCAAACCGGGACAGGGACTTATGGCTACACCTTC	CASSSQTGTGTYGYTF
TRBJ2-5	NA	NA	TRBV7-9	TGTGCCAGCAGCTGGTTTAGCGGCCAAGAGACCCAGTACTTC	CASSWFSGQETQYF
TRBJ2-3	NA	NA	TRBV30	TGTGCCTGCCCCACCTACACTGCAGATACGCAGTATTTT	CACPTYTADTQYF
TRBJ1-2	NA	few	TRBV4-1	TGCGCCAGCAGCCAAGAGGTCGCCAGGAACTATGGCTACACCTTC	CASSQEVARNYGYTF
TRBJ1-5	NA	many	TRBV11-2	TGTGCCAGCAGCCGAAATACAGGGTCCAATCAGCCCCAGCATTTT	CASSRNTGSNQPQHF
TRBJ2-3	NA	NA	TRBV4-1	TGCGCCAGCAGCCAAAACAGGGAGGGGGATACGCAGTATTTT	CASSQNREGDTQYF
TRBJ2-7	TRBD2	few	TRBV5-1	TGCGCCAGCAGCTTGGACGGGAGGGGCGAGCAGTACTTC	CASSLDGRGEQYF
TRBJ2-7	NA	few	TRBV28	TGTGCCAGCAGTTTCTCCTACGAGCAGTACTTC	CASSFSYEQYF
TRBJ1-5	NA	few	TRBV5-6	TGTGCCAGCAGCTTGCAAGGGCGCCCCAATCAGCCCCAGCATTTT	CASSLQGRPNQPQHF
TRBJ2-2	TRBD2	NA	TRBV7-2	TGTGCCAGCAGCTTAGATCCTAGCGGCACCGGGGAGCTGTTTTTT	CASSLDPSGTGELFF
TRBJ2-1	NA	NA	TRBV6-5	TGTGCCTCCTCCGGGACGGATGAGCAGTTCTTC	CASSGTDEQFF
TRBJ1-1	NA	NA	TRBV29-1	TGCAGCGTTGACGGGACCCGGGGCGAAGCTTTCTTT	CSVDGTRGEAFF
TRBJ2-1	NA	NA	TRBV4-3	TGCGCCAGCAGCCAAGTTAGCAGGGTCGCTGGGCAGTTCTTC	CASSQVSRVAGQFF
TRBJ1-2	NA	NA	TRBV15	TGTGCCACCAGCAGAGAGACACTTAACTATGGCTACACCTTC	CATSRETLNYGYTF
TRBJ2-5	TRBD2	NA	TRBV2	TGTGCCAGCAGTGAACCACTAGCGGGGGCGGCCCAGTACTTC	CASSEPLAGAAQYF
TRBJ1-2	TRBD1	NA	TRBV6-5	TGTGCCAGCAATAAGGGACAGGGCACTAGCTACACCTTC	CASNKGQGTSYTF
TRBJ1-5	TRBD1	NA	TRBV5-4	TGTGCCAGCAGCCCAACAGGGGAGGGCGGTCAGCCCCAGCATTTT	CASSPTGEGGQPQHF
TRBJ2-2	NA	NA	TRBV15	TGTGCCACCAGCAGAGCACTGAACACCGGGGAGCTGTTTTTT	CATSRALNTGELFF
TRBJ2-7	NA	once	TRBV2	TGTGCCAGCACCCAGGAGGGGTTAGGCGAGCAGTACTTC	CASTQEGLGEQYF
TRBJ2-1	NA	few	TRBV9	TGTGCCAGCAGCGACCTAGCAAGGGAGAACAATGAGCAGTTCTTC	CASSDLARENNEQFF
TRBJ1-1	TRBD1	NA	TRBV30	TGTGCCTGGAGAGCCCGGGACAGGGGGAACACTGAAGCTTTCTTT	CAWRARDRGNTEAFF
TRBJ2-4	TRBD2	NA	TRBV4-3	TGCGCCAGCAGCCAACGCCGTTGGGGGGGGACCAAAAACATTCAGTACTTC	CASSQRRWGGTKNIQYF
TRBJ2-7	TRBD2	NA	TRBV9	TGTGCCAGCAGCGCCTCCGGGACTAGCGGGATCGAGCAGTACTTC	CASSASGTSGIEQYF
TRBJ2-1	NA	NA	TRBV7-3	TGTGCCAGCAGCTTATCTGAGAATGAGCAGTTCTTC	CASSLSENEQFF
TRBJ2-5	TRBD1	NA	TRBV10-2	TGCGCCAGCTATGGACAGGCCCTACGGGAAGAGACCCAGTACTTC	CASYGQALREETQYF
TRBJ1-2	NA	NA	TRBV6-5	TGTGCCAGCACCAAGGGACGGACTAACTATGGCTACACCTTC	CASTKGRTNYGYTF
TRBJ2-5	NA	once	TRBV28	TGTGCCAGCAGGCCAGGGGTCCGAGAGACCCAGTACTTC	CASRPGVRETQYF
TRBJ2-1	NA	NA	TRBV29-1	TGCAGCGCGGGACATCCCTCCTACAATGAGCAGTTCTTC	CSAGHPSYNEQFF
TRBJ1-5	NA	NA	TRBV6-5	TGTGCCAGCAGCAGCTGGGTAAGTCAGCCCCAGCATTTT	CASSSWVSQPQHF
TRBJ1-2	NA	NA	TRBV7-9	TGTGCCAGCAGCTTAGAACAGAACTATGGCTACACCTTC	CASSLEQNYGYTF
TRBJ2-5	TRBD2	NA	TRBV23-1	TGCGCCAGTGATAGCGGGAGTAGGGAGACCCAGTACTTC	CASDSGSRETQYF
TRBJ2-7	NA	NA	TRBV5-4	TGTGCCAGCAGCTTGGAACCTCTCGACTACGAGCAGTACTTC	CASSLEPLDYEQYF
TRBJ1-3	NA	NA	TRBV30	TGTGCCTGGACCCCCAGCCGGACGGGTGGAAACACCATATATTTT	CAWTPSRTGGNTIYF
TRBJ1-1	NA	NA	TRBV5-4	TGTGCCAGCAGCTCCCAGGGGACCACTGAAGCTTTCTTT	CASSSQGTTEAFF
TRBJ1-2	NA	NA	TRBV7-3	TGTGCCAGCAGCCCACAGGGAGGCGATGGCTACACCTTC	CASSPQGGDGYTF
TRBJ1-2	NA	NA	TRBV2	TGTGCCAGCAGTAACAGGGCGCAGGGCGGCTATGGCTACACCTTC	CASSNRAQGGYGYTF
TRBJ2-6	TRBD1	NA	TRBV19	TGTGCCAGTAGTCCTACCGGGACAGGGGATGCCGGGGCCAACGTCCTGACTTTC	CASSPTGTGDAGANVLTF
TRBJ2-1	NA	NA	TRBV19	TGTGCCAGTAGTATTGCCCGGGATAACGGGTATGAGCAGTTCTTC	CASSIARDNGYEQFF
TRBJ2-3	NA	few	TRBV10-3	TGTGCCATCAGTGGACGTCTGGGCGATACGCAGTATTTT	CAISGRLGDTQYF
TRBJ2-5	TRBD2	NA	TRBV4-3	TGCGCCAGCAGCCAAACAGCGGGGGGCCCCCTCGAGACCCAGTACTTC	CASSQTAGGPLETQYF
TRBJ2-5	NA	NA	TRBV7-8	TGTGCCAGCAGCTTATCGGCTGAGACCCAGTACTTC	CASSLSAETQYF
TRBJ2-7	NA	NA	TRBV7-9	TGTGCCAGCAGCCCTCAGGTCGACGAGCAGTACTTC	CASSPQVDEQYF
TRBJ1-4	NA	NA	TRBV7-6	TGTGCCAGCAGCTCCCCGAGAAGCGGAACTAATGAAAAACTGTTTTTT	CASSSPRSGTNEKLFF
TRBJ2-5	NA	NA	TRBV29-1	TGCAGCGTGGAAGAGGGCCGAGAGACCCAGTACTTC	CSVEEGRETQYF
TRBJ2-5	NA	NA	TRBV2	TGTGCCAGCAGTGAGCTGGGGGAGACCCAGTACTTC	CASSELGETQYF
TRBJ1-1	TRBD1	NA	TRBV2	TGTGCCAACAGACAGGGAATCGCTGAAGCTTTCTTT	CANRQGIAEAFF
TRBJ2-7	NA	few	TRBV29-1	TGCAGCGTTGCCTGGGATCGAACCTACGAGCAGTACTTC	CSVAWDRTYEQYF
TRBJ1-4	TRBD1	NA	TRBV19	TGTGCCAGTAGTCCCCGGACAGGGGGACTGTCTTTT	CASSPRTGGLSF